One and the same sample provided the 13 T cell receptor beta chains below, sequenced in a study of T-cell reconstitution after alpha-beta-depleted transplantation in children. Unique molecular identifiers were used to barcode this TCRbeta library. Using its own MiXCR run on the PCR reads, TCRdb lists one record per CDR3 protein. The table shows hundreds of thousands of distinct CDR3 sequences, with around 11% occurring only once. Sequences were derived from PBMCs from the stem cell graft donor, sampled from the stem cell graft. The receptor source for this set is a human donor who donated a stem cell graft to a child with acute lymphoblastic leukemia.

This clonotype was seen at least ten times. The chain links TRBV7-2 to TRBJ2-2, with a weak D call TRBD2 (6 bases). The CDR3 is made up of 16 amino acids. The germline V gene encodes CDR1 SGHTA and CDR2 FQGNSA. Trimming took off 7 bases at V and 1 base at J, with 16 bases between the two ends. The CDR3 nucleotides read TGTGCCAGCACCCCACCGGGAGCCCTGAACACCGGGGAGCTGTTTTTT. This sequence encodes CASTPPGALNTGELFF. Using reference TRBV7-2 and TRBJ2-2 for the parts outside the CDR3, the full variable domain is GAGVSQSPSNKVTEKGKDVELRCDPISGHTALYWYRQSLGQGLEFLIYFQGNSAPDKSGLPSDRFSAERTGGSVSTLTIQRTQQEDSAVYLCASTPPGALNTGELFFGEGSRLTVL.

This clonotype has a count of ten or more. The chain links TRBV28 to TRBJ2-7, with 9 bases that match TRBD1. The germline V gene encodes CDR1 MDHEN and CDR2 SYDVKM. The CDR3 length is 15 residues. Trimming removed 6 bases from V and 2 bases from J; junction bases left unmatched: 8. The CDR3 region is CASSNFRDRAYEQYF. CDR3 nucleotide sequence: TGTGCCAGCAGCAACTTCCGGGACAGGGCCTACGAGCAGTACTTC.

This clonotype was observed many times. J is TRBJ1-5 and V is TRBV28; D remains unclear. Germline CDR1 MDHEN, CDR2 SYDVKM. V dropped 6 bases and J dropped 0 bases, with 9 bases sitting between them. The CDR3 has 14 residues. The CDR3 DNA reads TGTGCCAGCAGCGGTCAGAGTAGCAATCAGCCCCAGCATTTT. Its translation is CASSGQSSNQPQHF. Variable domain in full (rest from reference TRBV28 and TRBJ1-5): DVKVTQSSRYLVKRTGEKVFLECVQDMDHENMFWYRQDPGLGLRLIYFSYDVKMKEKGDIPEGYSVSREKKERFSLILESASTNQTSMYLCASSGQSSNQPQHFGDGTRLSIL.

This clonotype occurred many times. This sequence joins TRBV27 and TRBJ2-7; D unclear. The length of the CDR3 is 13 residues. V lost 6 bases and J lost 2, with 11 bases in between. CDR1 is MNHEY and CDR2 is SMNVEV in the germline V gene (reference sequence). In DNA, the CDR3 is TGTGCCAGCAGCCCCGGACGGACCTACGAGCAGTACTTC. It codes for CASSPGRTYEQYF.

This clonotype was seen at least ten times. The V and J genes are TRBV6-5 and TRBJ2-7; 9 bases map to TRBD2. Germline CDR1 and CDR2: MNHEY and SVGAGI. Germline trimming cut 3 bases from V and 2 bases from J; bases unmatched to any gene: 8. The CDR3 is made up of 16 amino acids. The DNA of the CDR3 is TGTGCCAGCAGTTATCTACTAGCGGGTGTCCCCTACGAGCAGTACTTC. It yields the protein CASSYLLAGVPYEQYF.

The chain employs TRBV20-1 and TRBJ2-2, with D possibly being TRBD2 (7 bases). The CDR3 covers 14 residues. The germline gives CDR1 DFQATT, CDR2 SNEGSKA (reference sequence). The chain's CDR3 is CGGGGPSRTGELFF. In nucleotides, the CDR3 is TGCGGGGGAGGGGGGCCCAGTAGAACCGGGGAGCTGTTTTTT.

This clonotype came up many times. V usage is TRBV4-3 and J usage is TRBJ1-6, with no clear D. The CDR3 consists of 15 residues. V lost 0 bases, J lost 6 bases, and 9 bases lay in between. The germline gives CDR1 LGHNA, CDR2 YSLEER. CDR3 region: CASSQELGLNSPLHF. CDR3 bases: TGCGCCAGCAGCCAAGAGCTGGGTCTTAATTCACCCCTCCACTTT.

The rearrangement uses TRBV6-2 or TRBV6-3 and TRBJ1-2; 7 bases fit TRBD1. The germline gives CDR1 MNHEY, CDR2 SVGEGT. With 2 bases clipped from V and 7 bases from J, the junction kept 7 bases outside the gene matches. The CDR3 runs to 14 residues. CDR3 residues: CASSYDREGAGYTF. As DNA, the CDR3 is TGTGCCAGCAGTTACGACAGGGAGGGTGCTGGCTACACCTTC.

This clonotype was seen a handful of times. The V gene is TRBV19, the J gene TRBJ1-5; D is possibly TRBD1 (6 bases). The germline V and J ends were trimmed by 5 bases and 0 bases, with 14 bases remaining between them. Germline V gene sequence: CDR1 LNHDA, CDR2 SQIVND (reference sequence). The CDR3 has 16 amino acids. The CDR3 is CASSALQGSSNQPQHF. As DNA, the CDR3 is TGTGCCAGTAGTGCCTTACAGGGATCTAGCAATCAGCCCCAGCATTTT.

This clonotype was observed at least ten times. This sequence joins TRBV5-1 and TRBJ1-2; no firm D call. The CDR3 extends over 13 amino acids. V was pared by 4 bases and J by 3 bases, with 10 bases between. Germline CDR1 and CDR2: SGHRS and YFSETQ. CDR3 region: CASSLRRDYGYTF. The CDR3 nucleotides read TGCGCCAGCAGCCTCCGACGGGACTATGGCTACACCTTC. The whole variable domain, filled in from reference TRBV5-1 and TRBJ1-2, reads KAGVTQTPRYLIKTRGQQVTLSCSPISGHRSVSWYQQTPGQGLQFLFEYFSETQRNKGNFPGRFSGRQFSNSRSEMNVSTLELGDSALYLCASSLRRDYGYTFGSGTRLTVV.

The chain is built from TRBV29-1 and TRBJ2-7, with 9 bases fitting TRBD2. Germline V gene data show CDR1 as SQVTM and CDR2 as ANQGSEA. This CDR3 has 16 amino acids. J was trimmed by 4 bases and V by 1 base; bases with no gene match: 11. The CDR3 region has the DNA TGCAGCGTTGAAGGGACGCGCGGGGGGGGCGATTACGAGCAGTACTTC. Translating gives CSVEGTRGGGDYEQYF.

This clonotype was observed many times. The CDR3 DNA sequence: TGCGCCAGCAGCTCGCAGGGGTGGGACACTGAAGCTTTCTTT. Translation gives CASSSQGWDTEAFF. V is TRBV5-1 and J is TRBJ1-1, with D possibly matching TRBD1 (6 bases). CDR1 SGHRS and CDR2 YFSETQ come from the germline V gene. The CDR3 has 14 amino acids. Deletions cut 3 bases from V and 3 bases from J, with 12 bases between.

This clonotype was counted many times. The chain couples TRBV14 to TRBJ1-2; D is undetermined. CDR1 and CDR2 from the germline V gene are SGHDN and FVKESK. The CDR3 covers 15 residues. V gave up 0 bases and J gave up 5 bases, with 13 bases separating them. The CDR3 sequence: CASSQDQRTRYGYTF. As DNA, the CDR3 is TGTGCCAGCAGCCAAGATCAAAGGACCCGGTATGGCTACACCTTC. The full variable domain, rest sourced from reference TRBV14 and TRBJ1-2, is EAGVTQFPSHSVIEKGQTVTLRCDPISGHDNLYWYRRVMGKEIKFLLHFVKESKQDESGMPNNRFLAERTGGTYSTLKVQPAELEDSGVYFCASSQDQRTRYGYTFGSGTRLTVV.